This T cell receptor (beta chain) derives from a study of metastatic and nonmetastatic thyroid tumors. Background on the study: Repertoire comparison spanned blood and tumor or nodule tissue of malignant and benign thyroid patients.

No treatment had been given to any patient before thyroid surgery. Authors' data handling: To classify distant metastasis in papillary thyroid cancer, a model was built from CDR3 differences across clinicopathological groups. TCRdb re-clonotyped the PCR reads through MiXCR. The V and J calls here are based on TCRdb, not the publication. The data contain about 25,000 clones, under 25% of them singletons. This clone was recorded many times. Its target is unknown. Notes on the study in general: Patients with malignant thyroid tumors reportedly had significantly higher TCR beta diversity than those with benign nodules, in blood and tumor.

Germline V CDR1 and CDR2: MDHEN, SYDVKM. The V end lost 3 bases, the J end lost 0 bases, and 8 bases lay between the germline ends. CDR3 length: 14 residues. This TCR derives from a male donor with papillary thyroid cancer or a benign thyroid nodule (not recorded which). Some clones in this sample may be carry-over from other donors' samples. The sample taken for sequencing was blood. This chain connects TRBV28 to TRBJ1-1, with no clear D. The DNA of the CDR3 is TGTGCCAGCAGTTTGCTCACAGTGAACACTGAAGCTTTCTTT. Amino acid sequence: CASSLLTVNTEAFF.